The rows below give T cell receptor beta chains drawn from one sample of a study of CD8+CD57+ T cells in acquired aplastic anemia. Each CDR3 protein gets one entry after TCRdb re-called the reads with MiXCR. The repertoire holds about 180,000 distinct CDR3 sequences, with more than 60% as singletons. Sequencing was carried out using sorted CD4+, CD8+, or CD8+CD57+ T cells (not recorded which) from PBMCs. These receptors came from a human donor with aplastic anemia. CDR3s include the opening cysteine and the closing phenylalanine or tryptophan. The D gene is left open where the match is weak. The listing skips clone size in some rows; elsewhere it reads once, few, many or a size class.

clone size,J gene,CDR3 length,D gene,V gene,CDR3 DNA,CDR3 protein
-,TRBJ2-5,15,-,TRBV4-3,TGCGCCAGCAGCCAAGATCCGCGAGTGGGAGAGACCCAGTACTTC,CASSQDPRVGETQYF
-,TRBJ1-2,15,TRBD1,TRBV19,TGTGCCAGTAGTATCCCTTGGGACAGCAACTATGGCTACACCTTC,CASSIPWDSNYGYTF
-,TRBJ2-4,13,-,TRBV16,TGTGCCAGCAGCCAAGAGGGAGCACACATTCAGTACTTC,CASSQEGAHIQYF
-,TRBJ2-2,15,-,TRBV19,TGTGCCAGTAGTATAGATCCAATGAACACCGGGGAGCTGTTTTTT,CASSIDPMNTGELFF
many,TRBJ2-7,16,-,TRBV19,TGTGCCAGTAGTATGGGATTTCGGGCAGCCTCCTACGAGCAGTACTTC,CASSMGFRAASYEQYF
many,TRBJ1-5,15,TRBD1,TRBV7-9,TGTGCCAGCAGCCTCGACAGGGAAAGCAATCAGCCCCAGCATTTT,CASSLDRESNQPQHF
-,TRBJ1-2,12,-,TRBV29-1,TGCAGCTTATTGGTTGGAGGGTATGGCTACACCTTC,CSLLVGGYGYTF
-,TRBJ2-1,14,-,TRBV20-1,TGCAGTGCTAGAGCCGAAAGCTCCTACAATGAGCAGTTCTTC,CSARAESSYNEQFF
once,TRBJ2-2,17,-,TRBV9,TGTACCAGCACCAACCTAGACAGGTCTCGGGGCACCGGGGAGCTGTTTTTT,CTSTNLDRSRGTGELFF
many,TRBJ1-2,17,-,TRBV5-1,TGCGCCAGCAGCTTGGAACCACAGGGCCTTGGTAGCTATGGCTACACCTTC,CASSLEPQGLGSYGYTF
few,TRBJ1-4,18,-,TRBV11-2,TGTGCCAGCAGCTTAGGCTATACCCTTGATGCAACTAATGAAAAACTGTTTTTT,CASSLGYTLDATNEKLFF
-,TRBJ1-4,14,TRBD1,TRBV7-8,TGTGCCAGCAGCCCAGGGGGGCCCAATGAAAAACTGTTTTTT,CASSPGGPNEKLFF
-,TRBJ2-2,17,TRBD2,TRBV10-3,TGCGCCATCAGTGAGGGGACTAGCGGGACAAGCACCGGGGAGCTGTTTTTT,CAISEGTSGTSTGELFF
-,TRBJ2-1,14,TRBD1,TRBV7-3,TGTGCCAGCAGCTTGGGACAGGGGGCAAATGAGCAGTTCTTC,CASSLGQGANEQFF
-,TRBJ1-6,15,TRBD1,TRBV5-1,TGCGCCAGCAGCGAGAGGACAGGGGGCGACTCACCCCTCCACTTT,CASSERTGGDSPLHF
many,TRBJ2-7,14,-,TRBV12-5,TGTGCTAGTGGTGCTTCGGGACAACCTCTCGAGCAGTACTTC,CASGASGQPLEQYF
-,TRBJ2-7,14,-,TRBV15,TGTGCCACCAGCAGAGATCTGGGACATTACGAGCAGTACTTC,CATSRDLGHYEQYF
many,TRBJ2-1,15,-,TRBV4-1,TGCGCCAGCAGCCAAGATCTTGCCATGTACAATGAGCAGTTCTTC,CASSQDLAMYNEQFF
-,TRBJ2-2,17,TRBD1,TRBV24-1,TGTGCCACCAGTGATCCCCGGGACAGGGGTAACACCGGGGAGCTGTTTTTT,CATSDPRDRGNTGELFF
-,TRBJ2-3,18,TRBD2,TRBV12-5,TGTGCTAGTGGTGGGTCCGGGACTAGCGGGGGGGCGCAAGATACGCAGTATTTT,CASGGSGTSGGAQDTQYF
-,TRBJ1-1,15,-,TRBV19,TGTGCCAGTTACAGAACGGGGGGCATGAACACTGAAGCTTTCTTT,CASYRTGGMNTEAFF
-,TRBJ2-7,15,TRBD1,TRBV7-9,TGTGCCAGCAGCCCCTGGGACAGGGTGGCCTACGAGCAGTACTTC,CASSPWDRVAYEQYF
many,TRBJ1-1,12,-,TRBV5-8,TGTGCCAGCAGCTTTATCGACACTGAAGCTTTCTTT,CASSFIDTEAFF
-,TRBJ1-1,16,-,TRBV2,TGTGCCAGCAGCCAACGACCGGACAGCTTAGTCACTGAAGCTTTCTTT,CASSQRPDSLVTEAFF
-,TRBJ2-3,14,-,TRBV2,TGTGCCAGCAGTGAAGGTCCGGGGGCAGATACGCAGTATTTT,CASSEGPGADTQYF
-,TRBJ1-1,12,-,TRBV29-1,TGCAGCGTTGTGGGGGCCCTAGGGGAGGCTTTCTTT,CSVVGALGEAFF
many,TRBJ2-1,11,-,TRBV12-3/TRBV12-4,TGTGCCAGCAGTCCTGGCAATGAGCAGTTCTTC,CASSPGNEQFF
-,TRBJ1-4,15,-,TRBV15,TGTGCCACCAGCACTACCGACGGAAAGAATGAAAAACTGTTTTTT,CATSTTDGKNEKLFF
-,TRBJ2-7,13,-,TRBV3-1,TGTGCCAGCAGCCAAGTCCCGGGTTACGAGCAGTATTTC,CASSQVPGYEQYF
-,TRBJ2-7,13,-,TRBV7-2,TGTGCCAGCAGCTTCACGACGATTAGCGAGCAGTACTTC,CASSFTTISEQYF
many,TRBJ1-5,16,TRBD1,TRBV7-9,TGTGCCAGCAGCGGAGGACAGGGAGGGGGCAATCAGCCCCAGCATTTT,CASSGGQGGGNQPQHF
-,TRBJ1-1,10,-,TRBV9,TGTGCCAGCAGGAGGCATGAAGCTTTCTTT,CASRRHEAFF
-,TRBJ2-7,14,TRBD1,TRBV12-3/TRBV12-4,TGTGCCAGCACCCGAGGGGGACAGACCTACGAGCAGTACTTC,CASTRGGQTYEQYF
-,TRBJ1-2,12,TRBD1,TRBV7-2,TGTGCCAGCAGCCCGGACAGGGGAGGCTACACCTTC,CASSPDRGGYTF
many,TRBJ2-1,15,-,TRBV5-5,TGTGCCAGCAGCATGACCGGGAACTCCTACAATGAGCAGTTCTTC,CASSMTGNSYNEQFF
-,TRBJ2-1,13,-,TRBV12-3/TRBV12-4,TGTGCCAGCAGTGACTCCCTCACTCATGAGCAGTTCTTC,CASSDSLTHEQFF
many,TRBJ2-5,17,TRBD1,TRBV5-6,TGTGCCAGCAGCTCTTACCGGACAGGGGGGAACCAAGAGACCCAGTACTTC,CASSSYRTGGNQETQYF
many,TRBJ2-7,17,TRBD2,TRBV7-9,TGTGCCAGCAGCCCCCGGACTAGCGGGGGGGCGCCGGGCGAGCAGTACTTC,CASSPRTSGGAPGEQYF
few,TRBJ2-1,13,-,TRBV7-2,TGTGCCAGCAGCTTAGGTCGCAACAATGAGCAGTTCTTC,CASSLGRNNEQFF
-,TRBJ2-7,16,TRBD1,TRBV7-6,TGTGCCAGCAGCCCGAGAGCAGGGGGCCTCTCCTACGAGCAGTACTTC,CASSPRAGGLSYEQYF
-,TRBJ1-1,13,-,TRBV20-1,TGCAGTGCTAGGCGGGGGGTGAACACTGAAGCTTTCTTT,CSARRGVNTEAFF
many,TRBJ1-4,14,-,TRBV12-3/TRBV12-4,TGTGCCAGCAGTTTAAGTACGGGCTCAGAAAAACTGTTTTTT,CASSLSTGSEKLFF
-,TRBJ1-3,17,-,TRBV7-9,TGTGCCAGCAGCCCAAACCCCCAGGTGCACTCTGGAAACACCATATATTTT,CASSPNPQVHSGNTIYF
many,TRBJ1-5,15,TRBD1,TRBV19,TGTGCCAGTACCCACCGGGACAGCGGGACTCAGCCCCAGCATTTT,CASTHRDSGTQPQHF
once,TRBJ1-2,17,TRBD1,TRBV20-1,TGCAGTGCTAGAGATCTTATAAGGGACAGGGTGGAGTATGGCTACACCTTC,CSARDLIRDRVEYGYTF